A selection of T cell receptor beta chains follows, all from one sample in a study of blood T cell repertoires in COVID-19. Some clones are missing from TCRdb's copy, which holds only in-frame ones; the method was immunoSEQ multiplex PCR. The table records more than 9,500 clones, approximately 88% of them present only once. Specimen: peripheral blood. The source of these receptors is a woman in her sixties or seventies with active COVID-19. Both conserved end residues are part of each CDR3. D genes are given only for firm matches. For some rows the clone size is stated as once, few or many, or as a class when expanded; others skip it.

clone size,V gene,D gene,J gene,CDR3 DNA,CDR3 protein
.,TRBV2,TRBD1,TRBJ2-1,TGTGCCAGCAGTGAAGCTGGGGTCACAGGGGGCACCTACAATGAGCAGTTCTTC,CASSEAGVTGGTYNEQFF
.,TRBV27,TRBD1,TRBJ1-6,TGTGCCAGCAGTTTAGGGACAGGGGGTAATTCACCCCTCCACTTT,CASSLGTGGNSPLHF
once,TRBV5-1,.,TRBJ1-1,TGCGCCAGCCTCGAGGAGGGTGGGACTGAAGCTTTCTTT,CASLEEGGTEAFF
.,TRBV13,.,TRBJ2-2,TGTGCCAGCACACCAGGGTCCGGGGAGCTGTTTTTT,CASTPGSGELFF
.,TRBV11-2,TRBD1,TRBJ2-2,TGTGCCAGCAGCTCCCCCGCAGGGGGCTCGAACACCGGGGAGCTGTTTTTT,CASSSPAGGSNTGELFF
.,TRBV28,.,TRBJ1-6,TGTGCCAGCGGGAGGGGTAATTCACCCCTCCACTTT,CASGRGNSPLHF
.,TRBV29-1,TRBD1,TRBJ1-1,TGCAGCGGGGTGGGACAGATTAACACTGAAGCTTTCTTT,CSGVGQINTEAFF
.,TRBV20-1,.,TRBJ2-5,TGCAGTGCTAGTAAACACGTTCAAGAGACCCAGTACTTC,CSASKHVQETQYF
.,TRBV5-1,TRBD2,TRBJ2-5,TGCGCCAGCAGCTGGAAACCTGGGGGGGGGCAAGAGACCCAGTACTTC,CASSWKPGGGQETQYF
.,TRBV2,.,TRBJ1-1,TGTGCCAGCAGTGGTACAAGGGGAGGCACTGAAGCTTTCTTT,CASSGTRGGTEAFF
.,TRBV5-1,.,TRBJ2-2,TGCGCCAGCAGCTTGGGGACTAACACCGGGGAGCTGTTTTTT,CASSLGTNTGELFF
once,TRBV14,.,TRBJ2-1,TGTGCCAGCAGCCAAGACTCTGTATATGAGCAGTTCTTC,CASSQDSVYEQFF
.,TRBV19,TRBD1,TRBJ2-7,TGTGCCAGTAGTATCGCTCAGGGGGCACGTGAGCAGTACTTC,CASSIAQGAREQYF
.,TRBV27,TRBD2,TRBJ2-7,TGTGCCAGCAGTTTACTAGCGGGAGGGCCTAGCGAGCAGTACTTC,CASSLLAGGPSEQYF
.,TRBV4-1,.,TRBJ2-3,TGCGCCAGCAGCCCCCCCCGGAGCACAGATACGCAGTATTTT,CASSPPRSTDTQYF
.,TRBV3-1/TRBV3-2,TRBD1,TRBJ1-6,TGTGCCAGCAGCCAAGAGGACAGGGGGGCTTCACCCCTCCACTTT,CASSQEDRGASPLHF
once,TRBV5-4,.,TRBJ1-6,TGTGCCAGCAGCCTAAGGTCGGGTAATTCACCCCTCCACTTT,CASSLRSGNSPLHF
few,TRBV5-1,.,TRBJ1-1,TGCGCCAGCAGCTTGGTAGGGGAGAACACTGAAGCTTTCTTT,CASSLVGENTEAFF
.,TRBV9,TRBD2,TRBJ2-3,TGTGCCAGCAGCGCCGGGACTAGCGGGGGCCGCACAGATACGCAGTATTTT,CASSAGTSGGRTDTQYF